The T cell receptor beta chain under discussion was sequenced for a study of T cell repertoires in cytomegalovirus infection. V was clipped by 5 bases and J by 4 bases, with 9 bases between them. The V gene's germline CDR1 is MNHEY and CDR2 SVGEGT. The CDR3 contains 13 residues. TCRdb itself ran the reads through MiXCR, one entry per CDR3 protein. Here the sample spans a few hundred thousand distinct CDR3 sequences, about 25% being singletons. The sample taken for sequencing was PBMCs. The source of this sequence is a human donor in good health (CMV status not recorded). Some clones in this sample may be carry-over from other donors' samples. The rearrangement joins TRBV6-2 or TRBV6-3 to TRBJ1-5; D not certain. The CDR3 DNA sequence: TGTGCCAGCAGTGAGACCTTGAATCAGCCCCAGCATTTT. It codes for CASSETLNQPQHF.